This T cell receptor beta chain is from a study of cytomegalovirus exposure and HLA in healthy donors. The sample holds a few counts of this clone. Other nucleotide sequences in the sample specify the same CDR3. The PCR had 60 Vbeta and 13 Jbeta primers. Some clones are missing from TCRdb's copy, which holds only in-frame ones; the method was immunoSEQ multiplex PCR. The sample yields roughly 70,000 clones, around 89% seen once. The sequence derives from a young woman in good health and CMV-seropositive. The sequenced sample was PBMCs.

Here the CDR3 DNA reads TGCAGCGTAGAGGGACAGGGTCGGGCAGATACGCAGTATTTT. Its translation is CSVEGQGRADTQYF. V gene TRBV29-1 combines with J gene TRBJ2-3, with TRBD1 identical over 9 bases. CDR3 length: 14 residues. The germline V gene has CDR1 SQVTM and CDR2 ANQGSEA. Losses at the gene ends were 6 bases for V and 4 bases for J; bases not matched to a gene: 8.